This T cell receptor (beta chain) came from a study of low-dose radiotherapy and immunotherapy resistance in tumors. Overall study: Cohort 1 was treated with 0.5 Gy per fraction at 2-week intervals, amounting to 6.5 Gy overall. Every day for four cycles from cycle 1 day 1, patients took 300 mg of oral aspirin.

CDR1 and CDR2 from the germline V gene are GTSNPN and SVGIG (reference sequence). This CDR3 comprises 14 residues. Trimming cost V 8 bases and J 2 bases; bases outside gene matches: 5. As for time point: after trial treatment. The treatment: LDRT plus nivolumab, ipilimumab, low-dose cyclophosphamide and aspirin (RACIN trial). Low-dose radiotherapy and low-dose cyclophosphamide, together with aspirin, ipilimumab and nivolumab, were given to donors. First-strand cDNA relied on TRAV- and TRBV-specific primers spanning alpha and beta chains. A roughly 20-cycle PCR with a constant-region primer and V-primer adapter amplified TCRs. TCRdb reprocessed the reads with MiXCR, giving one entry per CDR3 protein. The sample carries 30,000 to 40,000 distinct CDR3 sequences, 20% recorded once. This clonotype was detected many times.

The clonotype was recovered from a female donor with ovarian cancer. The sample in question was PBMCs, obtained after low-dose radiotherapy plus immunotherapy. The chain links TRBV30 to TRBJ2-2; the match to TRBD2 covers 10 bases. The CDR3 DNA follows: TGTGCCAGAGCGGGGGGGCGAAACACCGGGGAGCTGTTTTTT. Protein: CARAGGRNTGELFF.